This T cell receptor (beta chain) was identified in a study of blood T cell repertoires in COVID-19. Study details: The United States, Italy and Spain supplied acute and convalescent COVID-19 samples. PBMCs, B-cell-depleted T cells, or T cells provided the cDNA or gDNA that made up the material.

Authors' analysis steps: Reference gene primer amplification in the assay estimated nucleated cell counts. Method: immunoSEQ multiplex PCR; TCRdb's copy keeps in-frame clones and lacks some. That table is the source of V, J and clone size, and D and trimming were worked out from the DNA. The sample lists under 300,000 clones; around 81% were seen once. V lost 3 bases and J lost 4; bases outside the gene matches: 8. The CDR3 totals 18 residues. The germline V gene has CDR1 SGHAT and CDR2 FQNNGV. The chain joins TRBV11-2 to TRBJ2-2; 13 nucleotides match TRBD2. The TCR sequence derives from a woman aged 55-69 years with active or convalescent COVID-19. Sequencing was done on a sample of peripheral blood. The CDR3 coding sequence is TGTGCCAGCAGCTTTTTGACTAGCGGGAGGATTATCACCGGGGAGCTGTTTTTT. It encodes CASSFLTSGRIITGELFF.